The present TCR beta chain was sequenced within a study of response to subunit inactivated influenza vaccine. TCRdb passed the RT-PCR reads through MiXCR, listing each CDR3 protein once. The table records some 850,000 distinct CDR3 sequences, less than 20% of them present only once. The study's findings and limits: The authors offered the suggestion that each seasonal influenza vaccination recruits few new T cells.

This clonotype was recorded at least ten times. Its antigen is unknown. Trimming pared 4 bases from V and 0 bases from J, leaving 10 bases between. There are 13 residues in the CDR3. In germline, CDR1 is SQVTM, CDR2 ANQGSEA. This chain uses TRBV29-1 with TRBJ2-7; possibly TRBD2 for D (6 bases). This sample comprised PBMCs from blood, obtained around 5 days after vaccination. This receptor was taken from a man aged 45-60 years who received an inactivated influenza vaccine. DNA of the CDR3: TGCAGCGTTGCTACTAGCCACTCCTACGAGCAGTACTTC. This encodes CSVATSHSYEQYF.